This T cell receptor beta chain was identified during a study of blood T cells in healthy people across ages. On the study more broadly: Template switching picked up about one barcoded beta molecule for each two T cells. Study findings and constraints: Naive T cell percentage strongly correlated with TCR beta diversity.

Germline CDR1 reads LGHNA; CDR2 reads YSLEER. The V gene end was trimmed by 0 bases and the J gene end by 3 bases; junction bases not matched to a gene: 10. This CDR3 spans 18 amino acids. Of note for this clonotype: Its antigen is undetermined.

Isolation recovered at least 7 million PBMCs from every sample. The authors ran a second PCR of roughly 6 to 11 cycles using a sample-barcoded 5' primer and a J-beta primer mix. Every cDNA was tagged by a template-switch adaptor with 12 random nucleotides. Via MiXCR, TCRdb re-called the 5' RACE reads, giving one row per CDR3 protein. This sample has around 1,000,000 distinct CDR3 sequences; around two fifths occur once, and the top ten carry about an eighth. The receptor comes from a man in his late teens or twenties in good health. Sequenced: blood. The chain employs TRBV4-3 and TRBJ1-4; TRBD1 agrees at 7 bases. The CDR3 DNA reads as TGCGCCAGCAGCCAAGAATTCTGGGACAGCGCTTCTAATGAAAAACTGTTTTTT. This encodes CASSQEFWDSASNEKLFF.